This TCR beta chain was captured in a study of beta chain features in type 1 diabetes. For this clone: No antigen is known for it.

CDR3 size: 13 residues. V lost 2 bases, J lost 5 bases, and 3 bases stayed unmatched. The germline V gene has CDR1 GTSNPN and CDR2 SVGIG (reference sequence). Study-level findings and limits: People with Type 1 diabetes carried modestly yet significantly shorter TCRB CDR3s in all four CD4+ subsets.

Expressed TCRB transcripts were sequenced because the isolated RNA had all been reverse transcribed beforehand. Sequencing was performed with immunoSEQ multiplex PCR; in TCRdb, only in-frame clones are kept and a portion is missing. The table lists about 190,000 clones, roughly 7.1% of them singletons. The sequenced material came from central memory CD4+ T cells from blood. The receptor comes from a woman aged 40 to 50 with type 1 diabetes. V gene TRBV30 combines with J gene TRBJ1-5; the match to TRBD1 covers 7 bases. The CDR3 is CAWSRQGYQPQHF. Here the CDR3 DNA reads TGTGCCTGGAGTCGACAGGGTTATCAGCCCCAGCATTTT.